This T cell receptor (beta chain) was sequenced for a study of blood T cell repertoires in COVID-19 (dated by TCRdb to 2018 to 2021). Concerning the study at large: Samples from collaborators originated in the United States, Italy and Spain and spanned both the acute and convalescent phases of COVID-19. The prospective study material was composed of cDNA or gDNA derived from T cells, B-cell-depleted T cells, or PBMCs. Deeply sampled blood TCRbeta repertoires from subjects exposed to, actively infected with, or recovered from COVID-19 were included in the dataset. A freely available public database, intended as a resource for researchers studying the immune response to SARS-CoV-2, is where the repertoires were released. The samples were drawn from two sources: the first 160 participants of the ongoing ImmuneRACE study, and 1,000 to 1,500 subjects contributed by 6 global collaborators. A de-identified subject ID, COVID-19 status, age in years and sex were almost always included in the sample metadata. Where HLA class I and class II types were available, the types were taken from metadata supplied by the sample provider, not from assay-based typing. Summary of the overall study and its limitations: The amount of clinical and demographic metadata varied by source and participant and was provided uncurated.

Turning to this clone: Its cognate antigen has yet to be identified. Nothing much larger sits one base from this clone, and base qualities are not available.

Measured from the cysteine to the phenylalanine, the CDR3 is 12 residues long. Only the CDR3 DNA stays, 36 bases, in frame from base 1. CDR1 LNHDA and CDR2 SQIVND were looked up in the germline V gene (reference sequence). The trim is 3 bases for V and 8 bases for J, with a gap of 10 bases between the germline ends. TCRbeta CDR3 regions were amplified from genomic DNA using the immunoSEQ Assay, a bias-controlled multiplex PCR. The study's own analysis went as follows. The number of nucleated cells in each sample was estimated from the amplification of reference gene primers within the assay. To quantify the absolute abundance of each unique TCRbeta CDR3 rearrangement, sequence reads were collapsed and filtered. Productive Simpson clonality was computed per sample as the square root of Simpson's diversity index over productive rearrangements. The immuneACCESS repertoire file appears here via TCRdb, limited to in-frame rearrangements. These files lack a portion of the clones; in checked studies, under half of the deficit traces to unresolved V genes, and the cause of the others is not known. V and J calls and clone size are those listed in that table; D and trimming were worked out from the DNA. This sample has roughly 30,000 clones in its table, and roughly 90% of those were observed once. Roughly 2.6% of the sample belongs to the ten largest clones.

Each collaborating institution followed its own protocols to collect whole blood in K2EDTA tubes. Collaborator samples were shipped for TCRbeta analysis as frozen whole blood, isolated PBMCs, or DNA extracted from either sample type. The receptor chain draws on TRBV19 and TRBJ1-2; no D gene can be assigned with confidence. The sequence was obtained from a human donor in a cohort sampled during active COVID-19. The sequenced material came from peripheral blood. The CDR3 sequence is CASSMAGGGYTF. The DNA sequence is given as TGTGCCAGTAGTATGGCGGGAGGAGGCTACACCTTC.